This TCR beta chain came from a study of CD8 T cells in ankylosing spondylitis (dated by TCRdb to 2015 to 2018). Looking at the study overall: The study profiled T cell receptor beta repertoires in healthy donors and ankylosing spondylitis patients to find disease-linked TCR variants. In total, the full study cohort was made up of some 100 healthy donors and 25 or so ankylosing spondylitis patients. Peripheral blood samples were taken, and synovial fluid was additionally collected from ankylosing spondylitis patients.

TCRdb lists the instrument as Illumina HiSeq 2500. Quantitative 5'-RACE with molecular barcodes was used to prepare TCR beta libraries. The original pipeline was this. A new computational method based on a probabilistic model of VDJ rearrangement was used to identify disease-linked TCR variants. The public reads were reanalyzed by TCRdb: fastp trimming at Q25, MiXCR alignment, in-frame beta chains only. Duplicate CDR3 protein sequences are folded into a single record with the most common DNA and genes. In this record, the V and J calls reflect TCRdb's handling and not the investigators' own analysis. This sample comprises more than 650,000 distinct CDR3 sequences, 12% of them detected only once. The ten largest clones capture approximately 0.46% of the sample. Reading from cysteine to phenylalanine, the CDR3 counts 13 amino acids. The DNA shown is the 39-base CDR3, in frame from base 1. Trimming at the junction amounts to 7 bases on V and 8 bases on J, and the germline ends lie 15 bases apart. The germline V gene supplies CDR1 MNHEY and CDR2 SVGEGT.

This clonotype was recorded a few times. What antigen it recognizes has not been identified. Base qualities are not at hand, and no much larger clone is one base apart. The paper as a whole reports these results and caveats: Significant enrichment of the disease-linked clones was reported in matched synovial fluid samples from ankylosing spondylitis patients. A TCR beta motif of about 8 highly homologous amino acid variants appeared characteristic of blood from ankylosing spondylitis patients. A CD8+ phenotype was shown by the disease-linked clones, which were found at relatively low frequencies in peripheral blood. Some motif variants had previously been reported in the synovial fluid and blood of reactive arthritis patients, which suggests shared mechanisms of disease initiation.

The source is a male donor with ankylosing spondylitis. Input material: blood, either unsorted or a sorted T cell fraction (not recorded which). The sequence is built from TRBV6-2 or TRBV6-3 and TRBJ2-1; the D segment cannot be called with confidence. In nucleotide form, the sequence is TGTGCCAGCACCAAACAAAGGGCTGATGAGCAGTTCTTC. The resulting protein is CASTKQRADEQFF.